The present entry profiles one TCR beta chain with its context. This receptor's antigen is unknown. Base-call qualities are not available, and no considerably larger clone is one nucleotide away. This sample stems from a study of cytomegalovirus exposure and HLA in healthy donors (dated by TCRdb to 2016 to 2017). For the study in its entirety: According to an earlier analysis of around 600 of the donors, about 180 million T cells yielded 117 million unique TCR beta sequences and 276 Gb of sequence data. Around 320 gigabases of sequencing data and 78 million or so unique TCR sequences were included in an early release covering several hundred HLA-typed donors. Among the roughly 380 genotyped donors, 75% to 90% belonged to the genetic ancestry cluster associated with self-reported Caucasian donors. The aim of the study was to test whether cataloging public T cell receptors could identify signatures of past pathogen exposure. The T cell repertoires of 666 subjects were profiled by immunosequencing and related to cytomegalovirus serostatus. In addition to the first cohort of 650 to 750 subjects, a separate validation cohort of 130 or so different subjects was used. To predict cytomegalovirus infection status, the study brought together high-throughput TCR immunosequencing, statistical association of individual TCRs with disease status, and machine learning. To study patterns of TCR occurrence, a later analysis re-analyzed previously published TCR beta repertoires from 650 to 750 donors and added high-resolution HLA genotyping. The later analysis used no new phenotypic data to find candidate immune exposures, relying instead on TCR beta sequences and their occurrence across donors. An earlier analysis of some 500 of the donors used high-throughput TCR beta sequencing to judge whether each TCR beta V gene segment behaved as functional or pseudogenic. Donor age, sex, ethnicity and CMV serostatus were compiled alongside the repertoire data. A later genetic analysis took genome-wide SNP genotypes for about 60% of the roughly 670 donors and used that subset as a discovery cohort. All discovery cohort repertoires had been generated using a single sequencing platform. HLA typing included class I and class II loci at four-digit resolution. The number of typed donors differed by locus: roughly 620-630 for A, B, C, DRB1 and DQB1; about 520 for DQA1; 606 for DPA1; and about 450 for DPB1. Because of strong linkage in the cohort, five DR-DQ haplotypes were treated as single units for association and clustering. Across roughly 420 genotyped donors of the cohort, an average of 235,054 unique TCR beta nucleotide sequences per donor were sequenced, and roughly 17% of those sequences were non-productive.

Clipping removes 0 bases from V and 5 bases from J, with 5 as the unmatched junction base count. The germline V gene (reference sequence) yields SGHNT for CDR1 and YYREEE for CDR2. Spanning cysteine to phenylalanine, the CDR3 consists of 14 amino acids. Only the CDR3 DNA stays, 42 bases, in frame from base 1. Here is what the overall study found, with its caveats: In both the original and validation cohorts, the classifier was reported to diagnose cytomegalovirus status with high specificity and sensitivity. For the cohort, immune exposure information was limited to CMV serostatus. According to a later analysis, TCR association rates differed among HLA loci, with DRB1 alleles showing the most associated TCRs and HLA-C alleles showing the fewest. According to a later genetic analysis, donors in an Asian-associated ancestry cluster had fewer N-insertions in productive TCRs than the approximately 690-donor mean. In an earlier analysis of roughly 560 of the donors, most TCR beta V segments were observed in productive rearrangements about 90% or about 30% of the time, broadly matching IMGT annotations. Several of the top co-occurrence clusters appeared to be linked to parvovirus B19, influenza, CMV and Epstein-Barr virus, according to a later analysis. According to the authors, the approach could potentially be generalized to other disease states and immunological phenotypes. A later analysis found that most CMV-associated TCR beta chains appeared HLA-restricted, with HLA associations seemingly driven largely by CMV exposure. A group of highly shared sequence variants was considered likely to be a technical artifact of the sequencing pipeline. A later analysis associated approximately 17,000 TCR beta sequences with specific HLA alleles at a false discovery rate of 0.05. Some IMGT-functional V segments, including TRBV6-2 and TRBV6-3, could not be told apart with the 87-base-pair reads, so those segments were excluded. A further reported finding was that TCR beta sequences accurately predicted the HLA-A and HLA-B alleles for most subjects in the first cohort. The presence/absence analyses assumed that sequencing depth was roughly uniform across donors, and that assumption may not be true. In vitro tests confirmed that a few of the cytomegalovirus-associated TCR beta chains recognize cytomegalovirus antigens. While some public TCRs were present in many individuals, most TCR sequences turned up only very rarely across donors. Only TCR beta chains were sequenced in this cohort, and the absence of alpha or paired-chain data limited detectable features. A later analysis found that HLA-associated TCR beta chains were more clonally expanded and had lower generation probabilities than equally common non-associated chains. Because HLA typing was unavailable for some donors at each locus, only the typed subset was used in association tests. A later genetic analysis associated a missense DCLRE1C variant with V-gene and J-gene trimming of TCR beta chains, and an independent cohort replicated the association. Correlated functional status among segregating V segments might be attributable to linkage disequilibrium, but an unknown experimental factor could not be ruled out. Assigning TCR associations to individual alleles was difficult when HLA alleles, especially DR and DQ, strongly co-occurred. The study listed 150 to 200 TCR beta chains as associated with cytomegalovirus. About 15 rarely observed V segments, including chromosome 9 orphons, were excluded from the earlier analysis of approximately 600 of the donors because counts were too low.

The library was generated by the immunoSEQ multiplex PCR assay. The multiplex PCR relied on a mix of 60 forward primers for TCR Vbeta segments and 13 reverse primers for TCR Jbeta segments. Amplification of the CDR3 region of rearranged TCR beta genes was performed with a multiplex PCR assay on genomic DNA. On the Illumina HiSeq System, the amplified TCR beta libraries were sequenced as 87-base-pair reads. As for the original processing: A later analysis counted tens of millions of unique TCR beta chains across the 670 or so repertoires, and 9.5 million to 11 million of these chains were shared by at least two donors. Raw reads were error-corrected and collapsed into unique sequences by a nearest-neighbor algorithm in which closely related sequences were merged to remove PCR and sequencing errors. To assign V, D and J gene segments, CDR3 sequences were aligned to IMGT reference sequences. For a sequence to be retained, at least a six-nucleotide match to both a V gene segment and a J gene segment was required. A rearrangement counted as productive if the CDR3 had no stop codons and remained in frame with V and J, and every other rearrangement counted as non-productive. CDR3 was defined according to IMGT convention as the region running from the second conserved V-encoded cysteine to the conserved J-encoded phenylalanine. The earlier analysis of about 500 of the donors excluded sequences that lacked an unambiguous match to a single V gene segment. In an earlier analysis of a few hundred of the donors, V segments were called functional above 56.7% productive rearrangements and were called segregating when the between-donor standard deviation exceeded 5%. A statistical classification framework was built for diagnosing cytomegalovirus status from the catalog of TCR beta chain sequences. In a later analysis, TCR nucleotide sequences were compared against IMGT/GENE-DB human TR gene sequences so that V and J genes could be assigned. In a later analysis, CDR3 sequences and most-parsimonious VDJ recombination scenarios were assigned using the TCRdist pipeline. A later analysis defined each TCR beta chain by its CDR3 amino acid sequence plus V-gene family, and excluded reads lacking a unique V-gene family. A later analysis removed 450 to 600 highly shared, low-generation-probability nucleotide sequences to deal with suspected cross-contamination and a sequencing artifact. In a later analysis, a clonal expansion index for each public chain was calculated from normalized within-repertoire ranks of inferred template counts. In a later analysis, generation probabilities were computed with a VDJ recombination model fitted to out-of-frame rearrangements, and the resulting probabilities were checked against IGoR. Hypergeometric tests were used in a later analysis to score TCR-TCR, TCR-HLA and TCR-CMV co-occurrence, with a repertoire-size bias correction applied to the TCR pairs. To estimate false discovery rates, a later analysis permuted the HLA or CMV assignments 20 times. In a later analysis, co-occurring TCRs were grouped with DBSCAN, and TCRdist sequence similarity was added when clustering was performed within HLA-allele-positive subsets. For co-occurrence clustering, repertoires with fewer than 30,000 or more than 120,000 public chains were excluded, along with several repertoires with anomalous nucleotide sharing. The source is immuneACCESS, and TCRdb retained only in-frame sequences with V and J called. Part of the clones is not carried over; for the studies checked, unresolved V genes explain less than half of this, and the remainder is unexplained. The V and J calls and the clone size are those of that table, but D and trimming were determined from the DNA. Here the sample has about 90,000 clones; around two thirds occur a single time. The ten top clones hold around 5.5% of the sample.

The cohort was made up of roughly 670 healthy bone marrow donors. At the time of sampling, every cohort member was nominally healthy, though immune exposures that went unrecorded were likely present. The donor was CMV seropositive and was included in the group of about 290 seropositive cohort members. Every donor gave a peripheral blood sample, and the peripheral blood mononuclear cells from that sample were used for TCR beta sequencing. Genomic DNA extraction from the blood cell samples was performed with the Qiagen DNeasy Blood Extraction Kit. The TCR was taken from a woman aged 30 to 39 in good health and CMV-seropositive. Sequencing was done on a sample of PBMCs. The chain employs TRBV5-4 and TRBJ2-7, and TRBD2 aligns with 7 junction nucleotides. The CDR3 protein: CASSLGLAANEQYF. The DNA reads TGTGCCAGCAGCTTGGGGCTAGCGGCTAACGAGCAGTACTTC.